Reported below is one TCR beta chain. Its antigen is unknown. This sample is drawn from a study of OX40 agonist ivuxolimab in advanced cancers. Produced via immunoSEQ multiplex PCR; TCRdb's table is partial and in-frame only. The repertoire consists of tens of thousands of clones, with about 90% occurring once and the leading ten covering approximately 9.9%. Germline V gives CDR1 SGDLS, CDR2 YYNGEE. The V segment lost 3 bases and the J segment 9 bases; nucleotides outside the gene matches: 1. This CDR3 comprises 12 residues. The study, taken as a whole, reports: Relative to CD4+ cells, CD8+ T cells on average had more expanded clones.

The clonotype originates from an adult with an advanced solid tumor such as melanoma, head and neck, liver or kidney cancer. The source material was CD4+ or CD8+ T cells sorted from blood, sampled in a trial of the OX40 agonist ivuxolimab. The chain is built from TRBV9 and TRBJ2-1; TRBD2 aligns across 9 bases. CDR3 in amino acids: CASSASGIEQFF. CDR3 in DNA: TGTGCCAGCAGCGCTAGCGGGATTGAGCAGTTCTTC.